These 31 T cell receptor beta chains originate from one sample sequenced in a study of cytomegalovirus exposure and HLA in healthy donors. The primer mix had 60 Vbeta and 13 Jbeta primers. Clones were read by immunoSEQ multiplex PCR, and TCRdb kept only the in-frame ones, dropping some. The sample holds some 60,000 clones, more than 70% seen once. The material sequenced was PBMCs. The receptors stem from a man between 18 and 29 years old in good health and CMV-seronegative.

The chain couples TRBV4-1 to TRBJ2-5; D possibly corresponds to TRBD2 (6 bases). Germline CDR1 MGHRA, CDR2 YSYEKL. This CDR3 is built from 12 residues. V lost 5 bases and J 5 bases, leaving 9 bases between the germline ends. CDR3 DNA: TGCGCCAGCAGCGGACTAACGGAGACCCAGTACTTC. It is translated as CASSGLTETQYF.

V gene TRBV6-6 combines with J gene TRBJ2-7, with D maybe TRBD1 (5 bases). Germline V gene data show CDR1 as MNHNY and CDR2 as SVGAGI (reference sequence). Trimming stripped 7 bases from V and 4 bases from J, with 14 bases between. This CDR3 spans 13 amino acids. CDR3 bases: TGTGCCAGCATCAGCACAGGATCTTACGAGCAGTACTTC. Its protein is CASISTGSYEQYF.

The chain is built from TRBV19 and TRBJ1-2; TRBD1 agrees at 7 bases. Trimming took 5 bases from V and 8 from J; bases not matched to a gene: 8. There are 13 residues in the CDR3. Germline values: CDR1 LNHDA, CDR2 SQIVND (reference sequence). The CDR3 reads CASSANRGEGYTF. Written as DNA, the CDR3 is TGTGCCAGTAGTGCCAACAGGGGCGAGGGCTACACCTTC.

The chain carries TRBV10-2 and TRBJ1-4; D possibly corresponds to TRBD1 (6 bases). V gave up 4 bases and J gave up 6 bases, with 9 bases separating them. CDR1 is WSHSY and CDR2 is SAAADI in the germline V gene. This CDR3 is 13 amino acids long. CDR3 DNA: TGCGCCAGCAGTGCCGCAGGGGATGAAAAACTGTTTTTT. This codes for CASSAAGDEKLFF.

V usage is TRBV5-1 and J usage is TRBJ1-2; TRBD1 aligns across 8 bases. Unmatched junction bases numbered 2, after V lost 4 bases and J lost 3 bases. The CDR3 is made up of 13 amino acids. CDR1 and CDR2 from the germline V gene are SGHRS and YFSETQ. As DNA, the CDR3 is TGCGCCAGCAGCCAGACAGGGGACTATGGCTACACCTTC. Its protein product is CASSQTGDYGYTF.

This chain joins TRBV10-2 and TRBJ2-7, with D possibly matching TRBD2 (5 bases). The CDR3 is made up of 13 amino acids. Germline CDR1 reads WSHSY; CDR2 reads SAAADI. The ends were cut back, 5 bases at V and 6 bases at J, with 14 bases in the middle. The CDR3 region is CASSLIRAGEQYF. In nucleotides, the CDR3 is TGCGCCAGCAGTCTCATCCGCGCGGGCGAGCAGTACTTC.

The V gene is TRBV19, the J gene TRBJ2-3; 7 bases agree with TRBD2. The CDR3 length is 14 residues. The V and J ends lost 6 bases and 1 base, in that order; junction bases with no gene match: 4. Per germline, CDR1 LNHDA and CDR2 SQIVND (reference sequence). The CDR3 DNA is TGTGCCAGTAGGGAGCGGGGTGGCACAGATACGCAGTATTTT. It yields the protein CASRERGGTDTQYF.

The CDR3 here is CSARKAGEQFF. The CDR3, as DNA: TGCAGTGCTAGAAAAGCAGGTGAGCAGTTCTTC. The chain is built from TRBV20-1 and TRBJ2-1, with unresolved D. The CDR3 totals 11 residues. Germline-derived CDR1 and CDR2 are DFQATT and SNEGSKA (reference sequence). V was shortened by 2 bases and J by 9 bases, with 8 bases between the two germline ends.

The chain has TRBV28 and TRBJ1-2, with a possible D match to TRBD1 (6 bases). CDR1 MDHEN and CDR2 SYDVKM come from the germline V gene. V shed 4 bases and J shed 3 bases, with 6 bases lying between them. The CDR3 is 12 amino acids. The CDR3 DNA is TGTGCCAGCAGTTGGACAGACTATGGCTACACCTTC. Protein sequence: CASSWTDYGYTF.

The chain combines TRBV27 with TRBJ2-7, with D tentatively TRBD2 (5 bases). Germline loops: CDR1 MNHEY, CDR2 SMNVEV (reference sequence). The CDR3 length is 11 residues. Trimming took off 4 bases at V and 7 bases at J, with 8 bases between the two ends. CDR3 loop: CASSSTGEQYF. CDR3 DNA sequence: TGTGCCAGCAGTTCAACGGGGGAGCAGTACTTC.

This clone appeared a few times. The chain is built from TRBV6-4 and TRBJ2-1; 13 positions match TRBD2. The J segment lost 4 bases and the V segment lost 4 bases, leaving 1 base of the junction unmatched. The germline CDR1 and CDR2 sequences are MRHNA and SNTAGT. The CDR3 totals 15 residues. The CDR3 sequence is CASSGTSGGYNEQFF. CDR3 DNA sequence: TGTGCCAGCAGTGGGACTAGCGGGGGTTACAATGAGCAGTTCTTC.

Comments on this clone: One end of the junction is discordant with germline, which a read error may explain. The chain joins TRBV7-7 to TRBJ2-5; 7 positions match TRBD2. There are 14 residues in the CDR3. Per germline, CDR1 SSHAT and CDR2 FNYEAQ (reference sequence). This CDR3 is CASSSGRYQETQYF. CDR3 coding DNA: TGTGCTAGCAGCTCCGGGAGGTACCAAGAGACCCAGTACTTC.

This chain links TRBV2 with TRBJ1-2; D possibly corresponds to TRBD1 (5 bases). The CDR3 covers 14 residues. The germline V gene has CDR1 SNHLY and CDR2 FYNNEI. Trimming cost V 4 bases and J 7 bases, with 16 bases left between them. This CDR3 reads CASSAEWAGSGYTF. The CDR3 nucleotides are TGTGCCAGCAGTGCCGAGTGGGCAGGGTCTGGCTACACCTTC.

The genes are TRBV9 and TRBJ1-3; D perhaps matches TRBD1 (5 bases). CDR1 and CDR2 from the germline V gene are SGDLS and YYNGEE. V lost 2 bases to trimming and J lost 0 bases, with 9 bases between them. The CDR3 sequence is 15 residues long. The CDR3 region is CASSVAGHSGNTIYF. The CDR3, as DNA: TGTGCCAGCAGCGTTGCAGGACACTCTGGAAACACCATATATTTT.

This chain uses TRBV5-1 with TRBJ2-7, with D tentatively TRBD1 (6 bases). The CDR3 covers 13 residues. V dropped 6 bases and J dropped 0 bases, with 10 bases sitting between them. CDR1 SGHRS and CDR2 YFSETQ come from the germline V gene. CDR3 bases: TGCGCCAGCAAAGCGGACAGCTCCTACGAGCAGTACTTC. This gives the protein CASKADSSYEQYF.

The chain combines TRBV9 with TRBJ2-1; 9 positions match TRBD1. V shed 4 bases and J 7 bases; nucleotides not matched to a gene: 12. Germline CDR1 and CDR2: SGDLS and YYNGEE. CDR3 size: 16 residues. CDR3 sequence: CASSSLDRGVGNEQFF. In DNA, the CDR3 is TGTGCCAGCAGCTCATTGGACAGGGGTGTAGGGAATGAGCAGTTCTTC.

The V and J genes are TRBV7-2 and TRBJ2-5, with D possibly matching TRBD2 (7 bases). The CDR3 covers 15 residues. Germline V lookup: CDR1 SGHTA, CDR2 FQGNSA. With 5 bases removed from V and 5 bases from J, the gap between germline ends came to 18 bases. CDR3 residues: CASSIDGGPGETQYF. CDR3 nucleotide sequence: TGTGCCAGCAGCATAGACGGGGGGCCCGGGGAGACCCAGTACTTC.

V gene TRBV27 combines with J gene TRBJ2-5, with D perhaps TRBD2 (7 bases). Germline assignment: CDR1 MNHEY and CDR2 SMNVEV (reference sequence). There are 14 residues in the CDR3. Deletions cut 3 bases from V and 5 bases from J, with 13 bases between. The CDR3 bases are TGTGCCAGCAGTTTCCGGGGGGCCGGGGAGACCCAGTACTTC. It specifies CASSFRGAGETQYF.

The chain combines TRBV5-1 with TRBJ2-7; D perhaps matches TRBD2 (5 bases). Germline CDR1 and CDR2: SGHRS and YFSETQ. This CDR3 has 15 amino acids. Deletions cut 0 bases from V and 3 bases from J, with 13 bases between. The CDR3 DNA is TGCGCCAGCAGCTTGGGAGGAGGAGTCGTCTACGAGCAGTACTTC. Its translation is CASSLGGGVVYEQYF.

The CDR3 DNA is TGTGCCAGCAGCGTATCCCGTGAGCAGTTCTTC. This codes for CASSVSREQFF. V and J are TRBV9 and TRBJ2-1; D is unclear. Germline V gives CDR1 SGDLS, CDR2 YYNGEE. Trimming removed 1 base at V and 9 bases at J, with 5 bases between. This CDR3 is 11 amino acids long.

This chain's CDR3 is CAAGGLGTEAFF. The CDR3 region has the DNA TGTGCCGCGGGGGGGTTAGGCACTGAAGCTTTCTTT. The J gene is TRBJ1-1, the V gene TRBV19; tentatively, D is TRBD1 (5 bases). V shed 11 bases and J shed 4 bases, with 14 bases lying between them. This CDR3 contains 12 residues. Germline lookup yields CDR1 LNHDA and CDR2 SQIVND (reference sequence).

The V call is TRBV6-1, the J call TRBJ1-5; D might be TRBD1 (6 bases). The V end lost 7 bases, the J end lost 0 bases, and 13 bases lay between the germline ends. From germline, CDR1 is MNHNS and CDR2 SASEGT. The CDR3 spans 15 residues. The DNA of the CDR3 is TGTGCCAGCACTCCAGGGGAAGGTAGCAATCAGCCCCAGCATTTT. Translation: CASTPGEGSNQPQHF.

This chain links TRBV28 with TRBJ1-2; 9 bases map to TRBD1. V shed 3 bases, J shed 8 bases, and the junction held 10 bases outside the gene matches. The CDR3 has 15 residues. Germline CDR1 and CDR2: MDHEN and SYDVKM. In DNA, the CDR3 is TGTGCCAGCAGTTTCACCCCACAGGGGGCGGACGGCTACACCTTC. It encodes CASSFTPQGADGYTF.

The rearrangement links TRBV6-4 to TRBJ1-2, with 7 bases lining up with TRBD1. The CDR3 is 15 residues long. Germline V gene sequence: CDR1 MRHNA, CDR2 SNTAGT. With V trimmed by 2 bases and J by 1 base, 4 bases remained unmatched. This CDR3 is CASSDGTAFNYGYTF. The DNA for the CDR3 is TGTGCCAGCAGTGACGGGACAGCTTTTAACTATGGCTACACCTTC.

This clone has only one observation. The J gene is TRBJ2-3, the V gene TRBV7-2; tentatively, D is TRBD2 (5 bases). The ends were cut back, 3 bases at V and 2 bases at J, with 9 bases in the middle. Germline lookup yields CDR1 SGHTA and CDR2 FQGNSA. The CDR3 is 14 residues long. The CDR3 sequence: CASSLLANTDTQYF. The DNA for the CDR3 is TGTGCCAGCAGCTTGTTAGCGAACACAGATACGCAGTATTTT.

This chain joins TRBV6-5 and TRBJ1-1, with unresolved D. The CDR3 runs 14 residues. Trimming stripped 1 base from V and 1 base from J, with 7 bases between. Per germline, CDR1 MNHEY and CDR2 SVGAGI. The DNA for the CDR3 is TGTGCCAGCAGTTACTTTGACAAGAACACTGAAGCTTTCTTT. Amino acids: CASSYFDKNTEAFF.

The table lists this clone with a few counts. This chain links TRBV7-8 with TRBJ1-2; no firm D call. Germline V lookup: CDR1 SGHVS, CDR2 FQNEAQ. Trimming took off 3 bases at V and 1 base at J, with 6 bases between the two ends. The CDR3 totals 13 residues. The CDR3 spells CASSFEVNYGYTF. The CDR3 nucleotides read TGTGCCAGCAGCTTCGAGGTTAACTATGGCTACACCTTC.

This clone was recorded once. The rearrangement uses TRBV6-1 and TRBJ1-1; 8 positions match TRBD1. This CDR3 contains 15 residues. V gave up 5 bases and J gave up 1 base; unmatched junction bases: 6. CDR1 and CDR2 (germline): MNHNS, SASEGT. The CDR3 sequence is CASSPGGAGNTEAFF. The CDR3 DNA follows: TGTGCCAGCAGTCCAGGGGGCGCGGGGAACACTGAAGCTTTCTTT.

The chain combines TRBV28 with TRBJ2-5, with 8 bases aligning to TRBD1. CDR3 size: 15 residues. Germline V gene data show CDR1 as MDHEN and CDR2 as SYDVKM. The trim removed 5 bases at V and 5 bases at J, leaving 10 bases unmatched. CDR3 DNA sequence: TGTGCCAGCAGTGCACAAGGGACAGGAGAGGAGACCCAGTACTTC. Its protein product is CASSAQGTGEETQYF.

This clone appeared once. V gene TRBV5-1 combines with J gene TRBJ2-7; TRBD1 matches at 9 bases. The CDR3 has 14 residues. V dropped 4 bases and J dropped 4; count of bases not matched to a gene: 6. CDR1 SGHRS and CDR2 YFSETQ come from the germline V gene. The CDR3 DNA is TGCGCCAGCAGCGAGGGGACAGGGCAGTACGAGCAGTACTTC. Amino acid sequence: CASSEGTGQYEQYF.

This clone was seen once. The V call is TRBV5-1, the J call TRBJ2-7; 7 bases map to TRBD1. The CDR3 has 14 amino acids. Germline trimming cut 0 bases from V and 5 bases from J; bases unmatched to any gene: 5. Germline V gene sequence: CDR1 SGHRS, CDR2 YFSETQ. CDR3 region: CASSLGQGSDEQYF. CDR3 sequence (DNA): TGCGCCAGCAGCTTGGGACAGGGCAGCGACGAGCAGTACTTC.